Listed below are T cell receptor beta chains from one sample, sequenced in a study of neurological immune-mediated disorders. TCRdb independently ran MiXCR on the 5' RACE reads; one entry per CDR3 protein. The sample includes 70,000 to 95,000 distinct CDR3 sequences, roughly 13% of them seen just once. The specimen sequenced was PBMCs. The receptors stem from a female donor with HTLV-1-associated myelopathy (HAM/TSP). CDR3s include the opening cysteine and the closing phenylalanine or tryptophan. A D gene is named only where the DNA matches it firmly. For some rows the clone size is stated as once, few or many, or as a class when expanded; others skip it.

j_call | clone_size | cdr3_length | d_call | v_call | cdr3_nt | cdr3_aa
TRBJ2-7 | - | 13 | - | TRBV3-1 | TGTGCCAGCAGCCAACGTTCTACCTACGAGCAGTACTTC | CASSQRSTYEQYF
TRBJ2-6 | many | 14 | - | TRBV5-1 | TGCGCCAGCAGCAACGACTCTGGGGCCAACGTCCTGACTTTC | CASSNDSGANVLTF
TRBJ1-1 | many | 12 | - | TRBV6-5 | TGTGCCAGCAGTTACGGGCGGACTGAAGCTTTCTTT | CASSYGRTEAFF
TRBJ2-3 | many | 16 | TRBD1 | TRBV15 | TGTGCCACCAGCAGAACCGGACAGGGTTGGACAGATACGCAGTATTTT | CATSRTGQGWTDTQYF
TRBJ2-5 | - | 14 | - | TRBV5-1 | TGTGCCAGCAGCTCGGGATCCGGGATGGAGACCCAGTACTTC | CASSSGSGMETQYF
TRBJ1-1 | many | 15 | - | TRBV29-1 | TGCAGCGTTGACGGAGGTAAGGCAGGGAACACTGAAGCTTTCTTT | CSVDGGKAGNTEAFF
TRBJ2-6 | many | 15 | - | TRBV18 | TGTGCCAGCTCACCAACGGCCTCTGGGGCCAACGTCCTGACTTTC | CASSPTASGANVLTF
TRBJ2-1 | - | 16 | TRBD2 | TRBV4-1 | TGCACCAGCAGCCACAGACTCGGCGGGGGAGACAATGAGCAGTTCTTC | CTSSHRLGGGDNEQFF
TRBJ2-1 | many | 16 | TRBD2 | TRBV12-3/TRBV12-4 | TGTGCCAGCAGACCAGCACTAGCGGGGAGCTACAATGAGCAGTTCTTC | CASRPALAGSYNEQFF
TRBJ2-1 | many | 15 | - | TRBV5-5 | TGTGCCAGCAGCTTGGGGAGGGTTGGTTCTTATGAGCAGTTCTTC | CASSLGRVGSYEQFF
TRBJ2-5 | many | 15 | TRBD1 | TRBV6-5 | TGTGCCAGCAGCCGTCCCGGGACAGGGTTTAAGACCCAGTACTTC | CASSRPGTGFKTQYF
TRBJ2-1 | many | 15 | - | TRBV10-3 | TGTGCCATCTCCGGCGGCCAAGGGACCTACAATGAGCAGTTCTTC | CAISGGQGTYNEQFF
TRBJ2-2 | many | 16 | TRBD2 | TRBV12-3/TRBV12-4 | TGTGCCAGCAGGTCGGGACTAGCGGACAAAACCGGGGAGCTGTTTTTT | CASRSGLADKTGELFF
TRBJ2-7 | many | 15 | TRBD1 | TRBV11-2 | TGTGCCAGCAGCTCCGACAGGGGCCACTCCTACGAGCAGTACTTC | CASSSDRGHSYEQYF
TRBJ1-4 | many | 18 | - | TRBV9 | TGTGCCAGCAGCGTAGCTGTCACCCCCGCCGCAACTAATGAAAAACTGTTTTTT | CASSVAVTPAATNEKLFF
TRBJ2-5 | many | 13 | - | TRBV9 | TGTGCCAGCAGCGATATGACGGGAAAGACCCAGTACTTC | CASSDMTGKTQYF
TRBJ1-1 | - | 12 | - | TRBV20-1 | TGTAGTTCTAGATCAGGGAACAGCGAAGCTTTCTTT | CSSRSGNSEAFF
TRBJ2-4 | many | 13 | TRBD1 | TRBV4-1 | TGCGCCAGCAGTTCGGACAGGGCTGACATTCAGTACTTC | CASSSDRADIQYF
TRBJ2-7 | many | 16 | TRBD1 | TRBV7-2 | TGTGCCAGCAGCTTAACCGGGACAGGGGGCTCCTACGAGCAGTACTTC | CASSLTGTGGSYEQYF
TRBJ2-7 | many | 13 | - | TRBV10-2 | TGCGCCAGCACGGCCCAACGGGGTGGGGAGCAGTACTTC | CASTAQRGGEQYF
TRBJ1-1 | many | 14 | TRBD1 | TRBV27 | TGTGCCAGCAGTCCGAGGACAGGGAACACTGAAGCTTTCTTT | CASSPRTGNTEAFF
TRBJ1-2 | many | 15 | TRBD1 | TRBV20-1 | TGCAGTGCTAGAGATCTGGCGGACAGGGCCTATGGCTACACCTTC | CSARDLADRAYGYTF
TRBJ2-3 | many | 15 | TRBD1 | TRBV24-1 | TGTGCCACCAGTGATCCGGGACAGGGGGCAGATACGCAGTATTTT | CATSDPGQGADTQYF
TRBJ2-3 | many | 14 | - | TRBV9 | TGTGCCAGCAGCCCGGAATTAGCCACAGATACGCAGTATTTT | CASSPELATDTQYF
TRBJ2-2 | - | 15 | TRBD1 | TRBV2 | TGTGCCAGCAGTTGGACAGGGGGGGCCACCGGGGAGCTGTTTTTT | CASSWTGGATGELFF
TRBJ1-5 | many | 16 | TRBD1 | TRBV3-1 | TGTGCCAGCAGCCAAACAATGGAGGGGGCGGTGAAGCCCCAGCATTTT | CASSQTMEGAVKPQHF
TRBJ2-5 | many | 15 | - | TRBV5-1 | TGCGCCAGCAGCTTGTCTACAGGGTGGGGGGAGACCCAGTACTTC | CASSLSTGWGETQYF
TRBJ1-5 | many | 17 | - | TRBV5-8 | TGTGCCAGCAGCTTGGGGACCGGGATCTGGAGCAATCAGCCCCAGCATTTT | CASSLGTGIWSNQPQHF
TRBJ2-5 | many | 14 | TRBD1 | TRBV20-1 | TGCAGTGCAGAAGACAGGGTAGTTCGAGAGACCCAGTACTTC | CSAEDRVVRETQYF
TRBJ2-7 | many | 14 | - | TRBV5-1 | TGCGCCAGCAGCTTGGTAGCTTCGGGCTACGAGCAGTACTTC | CASSLVASGYEQYF
TRBJ1-1 | - | 14 | TRBD1 | TRBV30 | TGTGCCTGGGGCCTCCGGGACAGGGGATCTGAAGCTTTCTTT | CAWGLRDRGSEAFF
TRBJ2-1 | many | 15 | - | TRBV20-1 | TGCAGTGCTATAATGAGTTGGGGAGCCTACAATGAGCAGTTCTTC | CSAIMSWGAYNEQFF
TRBJ2-3 | many | 15 | - | TRBV9 | TGTGCCAGCAGCGTAGGGGCGGGAAACACAGATACGCAGTATTTT | CASSVGAGNTDTQYF
TRBJ1-2 | many | 15 | - | TRBV7-3 | TGTGCCAGCAGCCCCACTGGGACGGCGATCTATGGCTACACCTTC | CASSPTGTAIYGYTF
TRBJ1-3 | many | 16 | - | TRBV5-1 | TGCGCCAGCAGCTTGGTTGGACAGTTCTCTGGAAACACCATATATTTT | CASSLVGQFSGNTIYF
TRBJ2-2 | - | 15 | - | TRBV5-1 | TGCGCCAGCAGCTTGATGGGTCAGAGCACCGGGGAGCTGTTTTTT | CASSLMGQSTGELFF
TRBJ1-3 | - | 16 | - | TRBV7-6 | TGTGTCAGCAGCTCATCGGCGGCGAACTCTGGAGACACCATATATTTT | CVSSSSAANSGDTIYF
TRBJ2-6 | many | 15 | - | TRBV6-4 | TGTGCCAGCAGGCCCTACAGCTCTGGGGCCAACGTCCTGACTTTC | CASRPYSSGANVLTF
TRBJ2-3 | many | 18 | - | TRBV7-3 | TGTGCCAGCAGCTTAACCGCCTTAAGCGGGACAAGCACAGATACGCAGTATTTT | CASSLTALSGTSTDTQYF
TRBJ2-7 | many | 14 | - | TRBV11-2 | TGTGCCAGCAGCCTGGACTGGTTAACCTACGAGCAGTACTTC | CASSLDWLTYEQYF
TRBJ2-1 | - | 14 | TRBD2 | TRBV28 | TGTGCCAGCAGTTCCCCCGTTCTAGCGGGGGAGCAGTTCTTC | CASSSPVLAGEQFF
TRBJ2-7 | many | 18 | TRBD2 | TRBV6-6 | TGTGCCAGCACCGGAAGGGCCTCTTGGCGGGGGTCCACCTACGAGCAGTACTTC | CASTGRASWRGSTYEQYF
TRBJ2-7 | many | 14 | - | TRBV20-1 | TGCAGTGCTAGAGATTCCCGGGGCGGAGCCGGGCAGTACTTC | CSARDSRGGAGQYF
TRBJ2-7 | many | 13 | TRBD1 | TRBV27 | TGTGCCAGCAGTACAGGGGCTTCCTACGAGCAGTACTTC | CASSTGASYEQYF
TRBJ1-2 | many | 14 | - | TRBV6-6 | TGTGCCAGCAGCACTCGGGACCGTAACTATGGCTACACCTTC | CASSTRDRNYGYTF
TRBJ2-7 | - | 13 | - | TRBV3-1 | TGTGCCAACAGCCTATCCCGGGACTACGAGCAGTACTTC | CANSLSRDYEQYF
TRBJ2-3 | many | 14 | TRBD1 | TRBV12-3/TRBV12-4 | TGTGCCAGCAGTTTAGAGGGGGCCCCAGATACGCAGTATTTT | CASSLEGAPDTQYF
TRBJ2-1 | many | 16 | TRBD1 | TRBV6-2/TRBV6-3 | TGTGCCAGCACCCTTTGGGACAGGGGGCGGGACAATGAGCAGTTCTTC | CASTLWDRGRDNEQFF
TRBJ1-4 | many | 15 | - | TRBV7-9 | TGTGCCAGCAGCTCCAAACAGCCCTCTAATGAAAAACTGTTTTTT | CASSSKQPSNEKLFF
TRBJ2-7 | - | 14 | TRBD1 | TRBV6-1 | TGTGCCAGCAGTAAGGGACAGGGAGCCTACGAGCAGTACTTC | CASSKGQGAYEQYF
TRBJ1-5 | many | 15 | - | TRBV27 | TGTGCCAGCAGGGACCGGCCTTATAGCAATCAGCCCCAGCATTTT | CASRDRPYSNQPQHF
TRBJ1-1 | many | 15 | TRBD1 | TRBV5-1 | TGCGCCAGCAGCTTAGACAGGGGCCCGAACACTGAAGCTTTCTTT | CASSLDRGPNTEAFF
TRBJ1-6 | - | 16 | - | TRBV5-1 | TGCGCCAGCAGCTTGGTGGTACAGAGCTATAATTCACCCCTCCACTTT | CASSLVVQSYNSPLHF
TRBJ1-1 | many | 17 | - | TRBV9 | TGTGCCAGCAGCGTAGTCCCCGCCGGGGGGTCGGACACTGAAGCTTTCTTT | CASSVVPAGGSDTEAFF
TRBJ2-5 | many | 17 | TRBD2 | TRBV4-1 | TGCGCCAGCAGCCAAGACGGCCCGGGGGGGCTCGTAGAGACCCAGTACTTC | CASSQDGPGGLVETQYF
TRBJ2-1 | many | 15 | TRBD1 | TRBV7-2 | TGTGCCAGCAGCCCCGGGGACAGGAATTACAATGAGCAGTTCTTC | CASSPGDRNYNEQFF
TRBJ2-7 | few | 13 | - | TRBV7-2 | TGTGCCAGCAGTAAACAGGGCCGGCGCGAGCAGTACTTC | CASSKQGRREQYF
TRBJ1-6 | many | 15 | - | TRBV2 | TGTGCCAGCAGTGACGAGGGACAAAGTAATTCACCCCTCCACTTT | CASSDEGQSNSPLHF
TRBJ1-2 | many | 17 | TRBD1 | TRBV3-1 | TGTGCCAGCAGCCAAGTGGGGGCAACAGGGGGCGGCTATGGCTACACCTTC | CASSQVGATGGGYGYTF